The 31 T cell receptor beta chains given below trace back to one sample, sequenced in a study of T cell responses to AZD1222 COVID-19 vaccine. Clones were sequenced by immunoSEQ multiplex PCR, and TCRdb holds only the in-frame ones, with some missing. Here the sample spans some 100,000 clones, approximately 87% being singletons. Sequences were derived from peripheral blood, sampled on day 0 of AZD1222 vaccination. The source is an adult in good health.

The rearrangement joins TRBV5-1 to TRBJ1-6, with D unclear. The CDR3 covers 14 residues. Looked up from germline, CDR1 is SGHRS and CDR2 is YFSETQ. Deletions cut 1 base from V and 5 bases from J, with 7 bases between. CDR3 DNA: TGCGCCAGCAGCTTGCCGGGAGATAATTCACCCCTCCACTTT. Encoded protein: CASSLPGDNSPLHF.

The chain carries TRBV7-9 and TRBJ1-5, with 7 nucleotides matching TRBD1. Germline lookup yields CDR1 SEHNR and CDR2 FQNEAQ (reference sequence). CDR3 length: 16 amino acids. Trimming took 1 base from V and 2 from J; bases not matched to a gene: 5. Written as DNA, the CDR3 is TGTGCCAGCAGCTTAGTTGGGGACAGAGGCAATCAGCCCCAGCATTTT. It yields the protein CASSLVGDRGNQPQHF.

The chain recombines TRBV7-9 with TRBJ1-2; 7 bases fit TRBD1. The CDR3 extends over 13 amino acids. With 3 bases clipped from V and 5 bases from J, the junction kept 3 bases outside the gene matches. Germline values: CDR1 SEHNR, CDR2 FQNEAQ (reference sequence). The CDR3: CASSFEGAYGYTF. The CDR3 bases are TGTGCCAGCAGCTTCGAGGGGGCGTATGGCTACACCTTC.

The gene calls are TRBV27 and TRBJ1-6, with 9 bases lining up with TRBD1. This CDR3 comprises 14 residues. CDR1 is MNHEY and CDR2 is SMNVEV in the germline V gene (reference sequence). Trimming removed 5 bases from V and 8 bases from J; junction bases left unmatched: 4. CDR3 protein: CASSPRQGDSPLHF. CDR3 sequence (DNA): TGTGCCAGCAGTCCGAGACAGGGGGATTCACCCCTCCACTTT.

This clone has only a few counts. J is TRBJ1-6 and V is TRBV5-1, with a weak D call TRBD1 (6 bases). V lost 7 bases to trimming and J lost 1 base, with 15 bases between them. Germline assignment: CDR1 SGHRS and CDR2 YFSETQ. CDR3 size: 16 residues. CDR3 nucleotide sequence: TGCGCCAGCGGCTCAGGGGAGTCTTCCTATAATTCACCCCTCCACTTT. This encodes CASGSGESSYNSPLHF.

The genes are TRBV24-1 and TRBJ1-2; 7 bases map to TRBD1. CDR1 is KGHDR and CDR2 is SFDVKD in the germline V gene. With 3 bases clipped from V and 5 bases from J, the junction kept 5 bases outside the gene matches. The CDR3 totals 14 residues. The CDR3 coding sequence is TGTGCCACCAGTGATGCCGACAGGGTGTATGGCTACACCTTC. Translating it yields CATSDADRVYGYTF.

V usage is TRBV6-2 or TRBV6-3 and J usage is TRBJ1-2, with TRBD1 matching over 8 bases. J gave up 4 bases and V 6 bases, and 7 bases lay outside the gene matches. CDR3 length equals 14 residues. Per the germline V gene, CDR1 is MNHEY and CDR2 is SVGEGT. Here the CDR3 DNA reads TGTGCCAGCAGCCTGGACAGGGACGGCTATGGCTACACCTTC. It specifies CASSLDRDGYGYTF.

This chain connects TRBV9 to TRBJ2-2; TRBD2 matches at 13 bases. In germline, CDR1 is SGDLS, CDR2 YYNGEE. Trimming at V came to 2 bases and at J to 5 bases, leaving 6 bases not matched to a gene. This CDR3 comprises 17 residues. CDR3 sequence: CASSVSGLAGVTGELFF. The CDR3, as DNA: TGTGCCAGCAGCGTGAGCGGACTAGCGGGGGTTACCGGGGAGCTGTTTTTT.

This chain uses TRBV7-2 with TRBJ1-2; a possible D gene is TRBD1 (5 bases). The germline CDR1 and CDR2 sequences are SGHTA and FQGNSA. This CDR3 has 15 residues. The V end was cut by 2 bases, the J end by 8 bases, with 18 bases between. Written as DNA, the CDR3 is TGTGCCAGCAGCTTAAGAGAGGGGTCGGGGTACGGCTACACCTTC. It is translated as CASSLREGSGYGYTF.

Details on this clone: Sequence at one end of the junction differs from germline and may be a read error. The V call is TRBV29-1, the J call TRBJ1-5; TRBD1 is a possible D gene (6 bases). The CDR3 sequence is 13 residues long. The germline CDR1 and CDR2 sequences are SQVTM and ANQGSEA. For the CDR3, the DNA is TGCAGCGTAGAAGACGGGGGGCCGGGAGCCCAGCATTTT. Residues: CSVEDGGPGAQHF.

The chain is built from TRBV7-2 and TRBJ1-2; D is ambiguous. Trimming pared 8 bases from V and 4 bases from J, leaving 11 bases between. The V gene's germline CDR1 is SGHTA and CDR2 FQGNSA. This CDR3 contains 12 residues. Here the CDR3 DNA reads TGTGCCAGCGTGAGGGCCTCCTATGGCTACACCTTC. Amino acids: CASVRASYGYTF.

The rearrangement joins TRBV2 to TRBJ2-6; 7 bases line up with TRBD1. CDR3 length: 16 amino acids. CDR1 SNHLY and CDR2 FYNNEI come from the germline V gene. Trimming took 5 bases from V and 4 from J; bases not matched to a gene: 8. CDR3: CASSKTGSGGANVLTF. The CDR3 DNA reads as TGTGCCAGCAGTAAGACAGGGTCGGGAGGGGCCAACGTCCTGACTTTC.

This clone turned up a few times. The J gene is TRBJ1-4, the V gene TRBV3-1 (or the pseudogene TRBV3-2); unclear D gene. The V and J ends lost 0 bases and 0 bases respectively, with 8 bases between them. The germline V gene encodes CDR1 LGHDT and CDR2 YNNKEL (reference sequence). The CDR3 totals 16 residues. This CDR3 is CASSQDFRATNEKLFF. CDR3 DNA: TGTGCCAGCAGCCAAGATTTTCGGGCAACTAATGAAAAACTGTTTTTT.

This chain joins TRBV7-6 and TRBJ2-1; 13 bases map to TRBD2. Germline V gene data show CDR1 as SGHVS and CDR2 as FNYEAQ. This CDR3 contains 15 residues. Losses at the gene ends were 5 bases for V and 7 bases for J; bases not matched to a gene: 5. Here the CDR3 reads CASSVLAGGGNEQFF. CDR3 nucleotides: TGTGCCAGCAGCGTACTAGCGGGGGGGGGAAATGAGCAGTTCTTC. The full variable domain, completed using reference TRBV7-6 and TRBJ2-1, is GAGVSQSPRYKVTKRGQDVALRCDPISGHVSLYWYRQALGQGPEFLTYFNYEAQQDKSGLPNDRFSAERPEGSISTLTIQRTEQRDSAMYRCASSVLAGGGNEQFFGPGTRLTVL.

The rearrangement joins TRBV7-8 to TRBJ2-3, with D unclear. Germline assignment: CDR1 SGHVS and CDR2 FQNEAQ. The CDR3 runs 13 residues. V lost 6 bases and J 6 bases, leaving 13 bases between the germline ends. The CDR3 DNA is TGTGCCAGCAGGGAAGACCTGTGGGATACGCAGTATTTT. It yields the protein CASREDLWDTQYF.

The chain couples TRBV11-1 to TRBJ2-5, with 10 positions matching TRBD2. J lost 5 bases, V lost 5 bases, and 8 bases had no gene match. Germline assignment: CDR1 SGHAT and CDR2 FQDESV (reference sequence). This CDR3 region has 15 residues. The CDR3 region has the DNA TGTGCCAGCAGCGCCCGGACTAGCGGTCTTGAGACCCAGTACTTC. Its protein product is CASSARTSGLETQYF.

The J gene is TRBJ2-2, the V gene TRBV4-2; 9 bases line up with TRBD1. V trimming: 1 base; J trimming: 6 bases; junction bases outside the gene matches: 0. The CDR3 covers 14 residues. Germline V gives CDR1 LGHNA, CDR2 YNFKEQ. The CDR3 loop is CASSQGTGAGELFF. The CDR3 nucleotides read TGTGCCAGCAGCCAAGGGACAGGGGCCGGGGAGCTGTTTTTT.

The CDR3 nucleotides are TGTGCCAGCTCACCAACAGGGCCCGATGAGCAGTTCTTC. Its protein is CASSPTGPDEQFF. V usage is TRBV18 and J usage is TRBJ2-1; TRBD1 is a possible D gene (6 bases). This CDR3 has 13 residues. Germline values: CDR1 KGHSH, CDR2 LQKENI. V was shortened by 2 bases and J by 8 bases, with 10 bases between the two germline ends.

The rearrangement uses TRBV7-2 and TRBJ1-5; D may be TRBD1 (6 bases). The germline gives CDR1 SGHTA, CDR2 FQGNSA. CDR3 length: 16 amino acids. Between the trimmed V and J ends, which lost 1 base and 6 bases, there was a span of 16 bases. Here the CDR3 DNA reads TGTGCCAGCAGCTTAGGATGGGGGGCAACCAGTCAGCCCCAGCATTTT. Its translation: CASSLGWGATSQPQHF.

This chain links TRBV3-1 (or the pseudogene TRBV3-2) with TRBJ1-1; D is perhaps TRBD1 (6 bases). Germline loops: CDR1 LGHDT, CDR2 YNNKEL (reference sequence). This CDR3 region has 14 residues. Trimming stripped 3 bases from V and 0 bases from J, with 8 bases between. The CDR3 DNA is TGTGCCAGCAGCCAGGGACATATGAACACTGAAGCTTTCTTT. Residues: CASSQGHMNTEAFF.

The rearrangement uses TRBV4-2 and TRBJ2-1; 10 nucleotides match TRBD2. This CDR3 is 15 amino acids long. The ends lost 0 bases at V and 4 bases at J; junction bases unmatched: 0. Germline CDR1 and CDR2: LGHNA and YNFKEQ. CDR3 DNA sequence: TGTGCCAGCAGCCAAGAGACTAGCGGGTACAATGAGCAGTTCTTC. This gives the protein CASSQETSGYNEQFF.

This chain connects TRBV6-2 or TRBV6-3 to TRBJ1-3; D is uncertain. This CDR3 is 16 amino acids long. Germline V lookup: CDR1 MNHEY, CDR2 SVGEGT. V was cut by 2 bases and J by 0 bases, with 11 bases left in between. The CDR3, as DNA: TGTGCCAGCAGTTACGCTAGTAGCAGCTCTGGAAACACCATATATTTT. This codes for CASSYASSSSGNTIYF.

The chain links TRBV11-1 to TRBJ2-1; D might be TRBD1 or TRBD2, each matching 5 bases. V was pared by 6 bases and J by 2 bases, with 14 bases between. Germline V gene data show CDR1 as SGHAT and CDR2 as FQDESV (reference sequence). The CDR3 is 15 residues long. CDR3 DNA sequence: TGTGCCAGCAGAACCGGGACGGTAACCTACAATGAGCAGTTCTTC. Translation gives CASRTGTVTYNEQFF.

V is TRBV6-5 and J is TRBJ1-2; D might be TRBD1 (6 bases). Per the germline V gene, CDR1 is MNHEY and CDR2 is SVGAGI. The CDR3 covers 12 residues. V lost 9 bases and J 3 bases, leaving 11 bases between the germline ends. The CDR3 coding sequence is TGTGCCAGTGCGGACAGCTACTATGGCTACACCTTC. It is translated as CASADSYYGYTF.

A note on this clone: The same CDR3 also results from other DNA sequences found in this sample. CDR3: CSAPRVTEAFF. DNA for the CDR3: TGCAGTGCCCCAAGAGTCACTGAAGCTTTCTTT. The rearrangement joins TRBV20-1 to TRBJ1-1; no reliable D call. The germline V gene encodes CDR1 DFQATT and CDR2 SNEGSKA (reference sequence). The CDR3 has 11 amino acids. V was cut by 6 bases and J by 4 bases, with 9 bases left in between.

The genes are TRBV6-6 and TRBJ1-4; no clear D. The V gene's germline CDR1 is MNHNY and CDR2 SVGAGI (reference sequence). The CDR3 loop spans 16 amino acids. V was cut by 2 bases and J by 7 bases, with 17 bases left in between. CDR3 in DNA: TGTGCCAGCAGTTACCCCCGTTACCCGGAGGGTGAAAAACTGTTTTTT. Protein sequence: CASSYPRYPEGEKLFF.

The J gene is TRBJ1-2, the V gene TRBV4-3; 7 positions agree with TRBD1. V shed 0 bases, J shed 8 bases, and the junction held 15 bases outside the gene matches. The CDR3 spans 17 residues. Germline CDR1 is LGHNA and CDR2 is YSLEER. The CDR3 DNA sequence: TGCGCCAGCAGCCAAGATTGGGGTCTGACAGGGTCTGAGGGCTACACCTTC. Its translation is CASSQDWGLTGSEGYTF.

This chain connects TRBV28 to TRBJ1-6; D ambiguous. The V gene's germline CDR1 is MDHEN and CDR2 SYDVKM. CDR3 size: 18 residues. V lost 1 base and J lost 0, with 13 bases in between. DNA of the CDR3: TGTGCCAGCAGTTTATATGGGGTCCAAAGCTCCTATAATTCACCCCTCCACTTT. Its translation: CASSLYGVQSSYNSPLHF.

The chain is built from TRBV4-2 and TRBJ1-5; unclear D gene. V was clipped by 1 base and J by 5 bases, with 6 bases between them. CDR3 length: 13 amino acids. In germline, CDR1 is LGHNA, CDR2 YNFKEQ. CDR3 protein: CASSQGRDQPQHF. In DNA, the CDR3 is TGTGCCAGCAGCCAAGGAAGGGATCAGCCCCAGCATTTT.

V is TRBV27 and J is TRBJ1-1; D call uncertain. Germline V gene lookup returns CDR1 MNHEY and CDR2 SMNVEV (reference sequence). The CDR3 loop spans 14 amino acids. V dropped 3 bases and J dropped 1 base, with 9 bases sitting between them. This CDR3 is CASSLTRWNTEAFF. The CDR3 coding sequence is TGTGCCAGCAGTTTGACGAGGTGGAACACTGAAGCTTTCTTT.

The V call is TRBV30, the J call TRBJ2-7; 11 bases are a match to TRBD1. Germline assignment: CDR1 GTSNPN and CDR2 SVGIG (reference sequence). Trimming at V came to 2 bases and at J to 4 bases, leaving 10 bases not matched to a gene. The CDR3 spans 16 residues. The CDR3 sequence is CAWSLPEGTGGYEQYF. The CDR3 DNA sequence: TGTGCCTGGAGTCTACCCGAGGGGACAGGGGGGTACGAGCAGTACTTC.